The 9 T cell receptor beta chains below come from one sample, sequenced in a study of Graves' ophthalmopathy and Graves' hyperthyroidism. RNA transcripts yielded amplified TCR beta CDR3 regions. After a first-round RT-PCR with HTBI primers, a second-round multiplex PCR was run. One entry per CDR3 protein results from TCRdb running MiXCR on the multiplex PCR reads. The sample has 350,000 or so distinct CDR3 sequences, 15% to 20% seen once. Sequences were obtained from peripheral blood. The source of these receptors is an adult man with Graves' ophthalmopathy.

This clonotype was recorded many times. V gene TRBV20-1 combines with J gene TRBJ1-1; a possible D gene is TRBD1 (6 bases). The germline gives CDR1 DFQATT, CDR2 SNEGSKA (reference sequence). The germline V and J ends were trimmed by 3 bases and 8 bases, with 16 bases remaining between them. The length of the CDR3 is 13 residues. The CDR3 nucleotides are TGCAGTGCTAGTGACTACAGGGCCTCAGAAGCTTTCTTT. This gives the protein CSASDYRASEAFF.

This clonotype was counted only a few times. The gene calls are TRBV6-2 or TRBV6-3 and TRBJ2-5; possible D gene TRBD2, 5 bases. V shed 7 bases and J shed 8 bases, with 26 bases lying between them. Germline lookup yields CDR1 MNHEY and CDR2 SVGEGT. This CDR3 is 16 amino acids long. The DNA of the CDR3 is TGTGCCAGCATCAACGGGGAAAGACATGCCGTGGATACCCAGTACTTC. Its protein is CASINGERHAVDTQYF.

This clonotype was found many times. J is TRBJ2-7 and V is TRBV5-1; TRBD1 is a possible D gene (6 bases). With 5 bases removed from V and 4 bases from J, the gap between germline ends came to 16 bases. Looked up from germline, CDR1 is SGHRS and CDR2 is YFSETQ. The CDR3 length is 14 residues. The CDR3 coding sequence is TGCGCCAGCAGGTACAGGGACCGCGCTTACGAGCAGTACTTC. Protein: CASRYRDRAYEQYF.

The genes are TRBV27 and TRBJ1-5, with 9 bases lining up with TRBD1. Germline V gene data show CDR1 as MNHEY and CDR2 as SMNVEV (reference sequence). Germline trimming cut 5 bases from V and 7 bases from J; bases unmatched to any gene: 6. This CDR3 contains 14 residues. The CDR3 protein is CASSTGGRGQPQHF. CDR3 nucleotides: TGTGCCAGCAGTACAGGGGGCCGAGGGCAGCCCCAGCATTTT.

This clonotype was counted ten times or more. CDR3 nucleotide sequence: TGTGCCAGCGGGGAGCGGGGGCCCTCCTACGAGCAGTACTTC. Translated, it gives CASGERGPSYEQYF. The chain combines TRBV28 with TRBJ2-7; TRBD2 matches at 8 bases. The CDR3 loop spans 14 amino acids. Germline V gene data show CDR1 as MDHEN and CDR2 as SYDVKM. Trimming cost V 8 bases and J 0 bases; bases outside gene matches: 6.

This clonotype was detected only a few times. The genes are TRBV30 and TRBJ2-7; possibly TRBD2 for D (6 bases). Germline V lookup: CDR1 GTSNPN, CDR2 SVGIG (reference sequence). V was trimmed by 4 bases and J by 2 bases, leaving 9 bases between them. The CDR3 extends over 12 amino acids. CDR3 sequence (DNA): TGTGCCTGGAATCGCGGGGCCTACGAGCAGTACTTC. This translates into CAWNRGAYEQYF.

This clonotype was recorded at least ten times. The chain uses TRBV12-3 or TRBV12-4 and TRBJ1-1; 9 nucleotides align to TRBD1. The V gene end was trimmed by 5 bases and the J gene end by 4 bases; junction bases not matched to a gene: 5. The CDR3 covers 14 residues. Written as DNA, the CDR3 is TGTGCCAGCAGTGTTAACAGGGGGCCCACTGAAGCTTTCTTT. This codes for CASSVNRGPTEAFF.

In this sample, this clonotype turned up many times. The rearrangement links TRBV27 to TRBJ1-2; possible D gene TRBD1, 5 bases. Germline assignment: CDR1 MNHEY and CDR2 SMNVEV (reference sequence). V was trimmed by 3 bases and J by 4 bases, leaving 12 bases between them. The CDR3 runs 14 residues. Here the CDR3 reads CASSLKGNSYGYTF. The CDR3 DNA follows: TGTGCCAGCAGTTTGAAGGGGAACAGCTATGGCTACACCTTC.

V gene TRBV30 combines with J gene TRBJ2-7; unclear D gene. CDR1 and CDR2 (germline): GTSNPN, SVGIG (reference sequence). With 4 bases removed from V and 6 bases from J, the gap between germline ends came to 10 bases. This CDR3 comprises 11 residues. CDR3 residues: CAWTERSEQYF. The CDR3, as DNA: TGTGCCTGGACAGAGAGATCCGAGCAGTACTTC.